This T cell receptor beta chain was found in a study of cytomegalovirus exposure and HLA in healthy donors. The PCR employed 60 Vbeta primers together with 13 Jbeta primers. Method: immunoSEQ multiplex PCR; TCRdb's copy keeps in-frame clones and lacks some. Among roughly 140,000 clones listed, approximately 79% were seen once. This clone was observed once. Unmatched junction bases numbered 10, after V lost 6 bases and J lost 7 bases. This CDR3 is built from 15 residues. Germline V gene lookup returns CDR1 SGHAT and CDR2 FQNNGV. The sample taken for sequencing was PBMCs. This receptor was identified in a man between 45 and 60 years old in good health and CMV-seropositive. The rearrangement joins TRBV11-2 to TRBJ2-7; 12 bases line up with TRBD1. The CDR3 nucleotides are TGTGCCAGCAGTTCGACCGGGACAGGGGGCGAGGAGCAGTACTTC. Translation: CASSSTGTGGEEQYF.